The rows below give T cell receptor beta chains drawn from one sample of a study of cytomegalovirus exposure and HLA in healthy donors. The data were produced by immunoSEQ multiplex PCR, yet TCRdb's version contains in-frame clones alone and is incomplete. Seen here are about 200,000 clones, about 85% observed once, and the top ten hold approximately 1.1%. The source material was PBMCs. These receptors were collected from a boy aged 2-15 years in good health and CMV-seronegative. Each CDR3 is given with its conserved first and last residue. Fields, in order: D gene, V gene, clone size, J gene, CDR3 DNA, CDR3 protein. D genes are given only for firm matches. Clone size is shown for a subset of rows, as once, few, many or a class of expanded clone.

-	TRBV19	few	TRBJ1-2	TGTGCCAGTACCCGGGGCGGGGCCTATGGCTACACCTTC	CASTRGGAYGYTF
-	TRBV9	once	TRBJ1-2	TGTGCCAGCGGGTTGTTTGGGAGGGATGGCTACACCTTC	CASGLFGRDGYTF
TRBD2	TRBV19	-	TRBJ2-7	TGTGCCAGTAGTTGGGGGGGCGAGCAGTACTTC	CASSWGGEQYF
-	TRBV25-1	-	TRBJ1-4	TGTGCCAGCAGTGCGTCCTACAGGCTCACTAATGAAAAACTGTTTTTT	CASSASYRLTNEKLFF
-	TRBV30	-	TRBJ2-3	TGTGCCTGGAGACGGGACTCCTCCACAGATACGCAGTATTTT	CAWRRDSSTDTQYF
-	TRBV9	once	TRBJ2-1	TGTGCCAGCAGCGGCCGGGGCTCAAGGGGGAATGAGCAGTTCTTC	CASSGRGSRGNEQFF
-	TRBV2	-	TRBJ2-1	TGTGCCAGCAGTGAAACGGGGGTCTACAATGAGCAGTTCTTC	CASSETGVYNEQFF
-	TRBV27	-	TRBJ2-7	TGTGCCAGCAGTTATGGACAGCCATACGAGCAGTACTTC	CASSYGQPYEQYF
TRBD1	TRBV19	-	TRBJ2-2	TGTGCCAGTAATAGTGGCAGGGGGACGACCGGGGAGCTGTTTTTT	CASNSGRGTTGELFF
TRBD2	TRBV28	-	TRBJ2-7	TGTGCCAGCAGTAAGCGGGAGAGGGGCTACGAGCAGTACTTC	CASSKRERGYEQYF
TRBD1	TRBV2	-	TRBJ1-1	TGTGCCAGCACCCACAGGGGGCCGATGAACACTGAAGCTTTCTTT	CASTHRGPMNTEAFF
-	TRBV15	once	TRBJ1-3	TGTGCCACCAGCAGACAGGTTCCCCTCTCTGGAAACACCATATATTTT	CATSRQVPLSGNTIYF
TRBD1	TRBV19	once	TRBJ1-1	TGTGCCAGTAGTGAACGACAGGGAGGCACTGAAGCTTTCTTT	CASSERQGGTEAFF
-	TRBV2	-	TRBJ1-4	TGTGCCAGCAGTGATAGGAGGGAAAAACTGTTTTTT	CASSDRREKLFF
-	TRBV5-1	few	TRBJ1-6	TGCGCCAAGCACCCAAGTTCACCCCTCCACTTT	CAKHPSSPLHF
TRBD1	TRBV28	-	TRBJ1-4	TGTGCCAGCAGTCTGCAGGGGGCGCTTGAAAAACTGTTTTTT	CASSLQGALEKLFF
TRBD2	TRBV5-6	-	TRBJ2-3	TGTGCCAGCAGCTTTATGTCGCGGGGGGGCACCCACACAGATACGCAGTATTTT	CASSFMSRGGTHTDTQYF